The sequence of this T cell receptor (beta chain) was determined in a study of lymphopenia after photon versus proton radiotherapy. Data came from immunoSEQ multiplex PCR; TCRdb stores just in-frame clones and leaves some out. The sample yields some 20,000 clones, roughly 86% seen once. The V and J ends lost 6 bases and 3 bases respectively, with 15 bases between them. Germline V gives CDR1 MNHEY, CDR2 SMNVEV (reference sequence). The CDR3 runs 14 residues. To note about this clone: The target antigen is unknown.

Study-wide results and caveats: Relative stability marked proton patients; photon patients lost diversity and naive cells. Post-nadir diversity loss with photons came from oligoclonal expansion, particularly CD8+ Temra cells. Authors raise, but do not show, better survival with proton therapy.

The chain combines TRBV27 with TRBJ2-7; D uncertain. The sequence came from a woman in her forties or fifties with pancreatic cancer. The sample consisted of peripheral blood, taken from a patient treated with photon-based radiotherapy. The CDR3 bases are TGTGCCAGCAGGGACCCCGACATAATCTACGAGCAGTACTTC. It is translated as CASRDPDIIYEQYF.